A selection of T cell receptor beta chains follows, all from one sample in a study of blood T cells in healthy people across ages. TCRdb recomputed calls from the 5' RACE reads with MiXCR, one row per CDR3 protein. The sample lists fewer than 2,000,000 distinct CDR3 sequences, roughly 30% occurring once. Sequenced material: blood. The receptors were sampled from a woman in her 30s in good health. CDR3s include the opening cysteine and the closing phenylalanine or tryptophan. D genes are given only for firm matches. A row's size may be missing; if present it is once, few, many or a size class.

TRBV7-2,16,TRBJ2-3,many,TRBD2,TGTGCCAGCAGCTGGGAAGGTACTAGCGGTGTAGATACGCAGTATTTT,CASSWEGTSGVDTQYF
TRBV28,14,TRBJ2-7,.,TRBD2,TGTGCCAGCCTTGGGGGGGGAACCACGAACGAGCAGTACTTC,CASLGGGTTNEQYF
TRBV10-3,12,TRBJ2-1,few,TRBD2,TGTGCCATCAGACTAGCGGGCGGTGAGCAGTTCTTC,CAIRLAGGEQFF
TRBV20-1,15,TRBJ1-2,few,.,TGCAGTGCTAGCGGTGGGGGCTTCGATCCCTATGGCTACACCTTC,CSASGGGFDPYGYTF
TRBV7-3,15,TRBJ2-3,.,.,TGTGCCAGCAGCTTAATTGGGGGCAAGGCAGATACGCAGTATTTT,CASSLIGGKADTQYF
TRBV10-3,15,TRBJ2-5,.,TRBD2,TGTGCCATCAGTGACGGACTAGAGAGGGTGGAGACCCGGTACTTC,CAISDGLERVETRYF
TRBV6-1,18,TRBJ2-3,once,.,TGTGCCAGCACCCTAAAAGGGGCAGCCTCCATGAACACAGATACGCAGTATTTT,CASTLKGAASMNTDTQYF
TRBV4-1,15,TRBJ2-1,.,TRBD2,TGCGCCAGCAGCCAAGAAGCGGGGGGGCCGAATGAGCAGTTCTTC,CASSQEAGGPNEQFF
TRBV12-3/TRBV12-4,14,TRBJ1-1,.,TRBD1,TGTGCCAGCAGCCAAGACAGGGCCGCTCAAGAAGCTTTCTTT,CASSQDRAAQEAFF
TRBV5-5,13,TRBJ1-2,.,.,TGTGCCAGCAGCCAATTATCGGGACTTGGCTACACCTTC,CASSQLSGLGYTF
TRBV6-1,14,TRBJ2-5,few,.,TGTGCCAGCAGTGAAGTGGGATCGAGGGGGACCCAGTACTTC,CASSEVGSRGTQYF
TRBV4-1,14,TRBJ2-5,many,TRBD2,TGCGCCAGCAGTTCACTAGCGGGGGTCGAGACCCAGTACTTC,CASSSLAGVETQYF
TRBV9,14,TRBJ2-5,.,.,TGTGCCCGCAGCACCGGGGGAGGTGGAGAGACCCAGTACTTC,CARSTGGGGETQYF
TRBV15,17,TRBJ1-5,few,.,TGTGCCACCAGCAGAGATCGGGCTTCCATTAGCAATCAGCCCCAGCATTTT,CATSRDRASISNQPQHF
TRBV7-6,16,TRBJ1-6,.,.,TGTGCCAGCAGCCTTCAGGACCTCTACTATAATTCACCCCTCCACTTT,CASSLQDLYYNSPLHF
TRBV2,15,TRBJ1-5,.,.,TGTGCCAGCAGTACAAGGGCAGGGCCAAATCAGCCCCAGCATTTT,CASSTRAGPNQPQHF